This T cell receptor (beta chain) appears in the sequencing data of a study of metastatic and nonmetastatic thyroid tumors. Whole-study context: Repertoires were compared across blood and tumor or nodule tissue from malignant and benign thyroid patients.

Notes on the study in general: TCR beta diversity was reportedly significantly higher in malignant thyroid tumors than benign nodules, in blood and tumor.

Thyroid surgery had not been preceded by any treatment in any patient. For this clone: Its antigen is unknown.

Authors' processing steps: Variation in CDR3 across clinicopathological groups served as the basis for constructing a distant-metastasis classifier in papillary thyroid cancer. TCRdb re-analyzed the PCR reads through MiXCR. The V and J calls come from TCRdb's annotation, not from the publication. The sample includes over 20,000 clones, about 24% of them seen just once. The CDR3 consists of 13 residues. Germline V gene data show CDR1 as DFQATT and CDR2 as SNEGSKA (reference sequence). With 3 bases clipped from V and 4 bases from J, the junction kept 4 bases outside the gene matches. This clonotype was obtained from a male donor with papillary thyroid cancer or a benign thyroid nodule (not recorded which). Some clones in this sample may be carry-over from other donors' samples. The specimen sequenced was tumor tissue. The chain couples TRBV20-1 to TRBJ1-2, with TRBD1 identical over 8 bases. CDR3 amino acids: CSARKTGAYGYTF. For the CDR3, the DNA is TGCAGTGCTAGGAAGACAGGGGCCTATGGCTACACCTTC.